The T cell receptor beta chain under discussion was sequenced for a study of blood T cell repertoires in COVID-19. Turning to the study itself: Collection of acute and convalescent COVID-19 samples took place in the United States, Italy and Spain.

The V end was cut by 3 bases, the J end by 0 bases, with 18 bases between. Germline V CDR1 and CDR2: DFQATT, SNEGSKA (reference sequence). The CDR3 spans 17 residues. Under the authors' procedure: It was from reference gene primer amplification that nucleated cell counts were estimated. Only in-frame clones appear in the TCRdb table, and some are missing; sequencing was by immunoSEQ multiplex PCR. V and J calls and clone size are those listed in that table; D and trimming were worked out from the DNA. There are 150,000 or so clones in the sample; roughly 80% occur only once, and about 5% lies in the top ten. Study members were between 18 and 89 years old and lived in 20 to 30 US regions.

Sample: PBMCs or T cells enriched from blood (not recorded which). The V and J genes are TRBV20-1 and TRBJ2-1; the D gene is possibly TRBD1 (6 bases). This clonotype was obtained from a woman in her forties with acute COVID-19. The CDR3 loop is CSASFARGPRSYNEQFF. The CDR3, as DNA: TGCAGTGCTAGTTTCGCCAGGGGCCCTCGCTCCTACAATGAGCAGTTCTTC.